Sequencing of this T cell receptor beta chain was carried out in a study of T cell repertoires in cytomegalovirus infection. This clonotype came up a few times. Its antigen is unidentified. Looked up from germline, CDR1 is LNHNV and CDR2 is YYDKDF (reference sequence). V was trimmed by 4 bases and J by 3 bases, leaving 18 bases between them. The CDR3 consists of 17 residues. TCRdb independently ran MiXCR on the reads; one entry per CDR3 protein. The table has about 110,000 distinct CDR3 sequences, around 28% seen once. Study-wide results and limits: The response measured ex vivo was dominated by TCR beta clonotypes (HLA-C-restricted and CMV-specific).

The material was CD8+ T cells from cultured PBMCs, obtained from culture after CMV antigen stimulation. This chain joins TRBV15 and TRBJ2-2, with D possibly TRBD2 on 7 matching bases. The origin of this receptor is a human donor in good health (CMV status not recorded). Some clones in this sample may be carry-over from other donors' samples. CDR3 sequence reads: CATSTGGRTRHTGELFF. DNA of the CDR3: TGTGCCACCAGCACTGGGGGCAGGACTAGACACACCGGGGAGCTGTTTTTT.